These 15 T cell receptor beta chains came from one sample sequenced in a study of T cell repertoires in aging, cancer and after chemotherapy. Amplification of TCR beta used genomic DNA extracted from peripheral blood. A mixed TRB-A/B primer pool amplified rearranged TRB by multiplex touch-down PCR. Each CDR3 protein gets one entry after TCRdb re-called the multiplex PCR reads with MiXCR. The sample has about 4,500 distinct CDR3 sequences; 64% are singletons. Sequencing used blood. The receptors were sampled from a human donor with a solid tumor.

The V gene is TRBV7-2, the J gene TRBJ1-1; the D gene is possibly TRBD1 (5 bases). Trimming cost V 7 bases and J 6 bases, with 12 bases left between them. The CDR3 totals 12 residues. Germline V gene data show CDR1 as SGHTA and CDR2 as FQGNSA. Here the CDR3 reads CASTPDSSEAFF. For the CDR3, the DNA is TGTGCCAGCACCCCCGACAGTTCTGAAGCTTTCTTT.

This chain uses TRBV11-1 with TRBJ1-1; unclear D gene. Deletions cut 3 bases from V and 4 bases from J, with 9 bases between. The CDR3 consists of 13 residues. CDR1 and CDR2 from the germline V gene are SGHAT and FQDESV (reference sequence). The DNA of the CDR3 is TGTGCCAGCAGCTTCGACGGTGGCACTGAAGCTTTCTTT. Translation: CASSFDGGTEAFF.

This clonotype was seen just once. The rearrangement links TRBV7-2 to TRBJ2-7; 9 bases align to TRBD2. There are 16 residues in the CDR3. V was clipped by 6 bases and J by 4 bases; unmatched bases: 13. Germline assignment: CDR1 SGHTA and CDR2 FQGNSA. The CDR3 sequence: CASSKGAAGGAYEQYF. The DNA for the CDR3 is TGTGCCAGCAGTAAGGGAGCCGCGGGAGGGGCATACGAGCAGTACTTC.

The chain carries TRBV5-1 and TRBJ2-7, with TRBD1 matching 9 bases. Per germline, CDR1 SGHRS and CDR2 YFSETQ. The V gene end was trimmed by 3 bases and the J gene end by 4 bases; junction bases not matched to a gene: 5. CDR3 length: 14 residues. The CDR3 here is CASSSDRGPYEQYF. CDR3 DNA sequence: TGCGCCAGCAGCTCGGACAGGGGTCCTTACGAGCAGTACTTC.

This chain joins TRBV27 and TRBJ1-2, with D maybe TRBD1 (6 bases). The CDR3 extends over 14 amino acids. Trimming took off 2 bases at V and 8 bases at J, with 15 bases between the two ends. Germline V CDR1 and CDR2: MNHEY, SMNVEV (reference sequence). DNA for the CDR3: TGTGCCAGCAGTTTACAGGGGCAGGGAGGAGGCTACACCTTC. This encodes CASSLQGQGGGYTF.

CDR3: CASSKRPGQENTEAFF. CDR3 DNA: TGTGCCAGCAGCAAAAGGCCGGGACAGGAGAACACTGAAGCTTTCTTT. The chain carries TRBV7-2 and TRBJ1-1, with 8 bases aligning to TRBD1. Germline V gene lookup returns CDR1 SGHTA and CDR2 FQGNSA. CDR3 size: 16 residues. The ends lost 5 bases at V and 1 base at J; junction bases unmatched: 9.

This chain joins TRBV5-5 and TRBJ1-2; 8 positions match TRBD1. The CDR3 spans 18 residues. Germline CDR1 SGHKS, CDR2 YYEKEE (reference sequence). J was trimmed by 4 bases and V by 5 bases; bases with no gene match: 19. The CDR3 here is CASSLNRLDRADGYGYTF. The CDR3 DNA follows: TGTGCCAGCAGTTTAAACCGGCTGGACAGGGCGGATGGCTATGGCTACACCTTC.

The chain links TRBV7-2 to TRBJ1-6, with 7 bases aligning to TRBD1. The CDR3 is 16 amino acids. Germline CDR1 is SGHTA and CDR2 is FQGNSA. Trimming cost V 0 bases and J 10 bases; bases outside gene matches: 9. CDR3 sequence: CASSLALSGGGSPLHF. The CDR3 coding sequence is TGTGCCAGCAGCTTAGCGTTGTCAGGGGGAGGGTCACCCCTCCACTTT.

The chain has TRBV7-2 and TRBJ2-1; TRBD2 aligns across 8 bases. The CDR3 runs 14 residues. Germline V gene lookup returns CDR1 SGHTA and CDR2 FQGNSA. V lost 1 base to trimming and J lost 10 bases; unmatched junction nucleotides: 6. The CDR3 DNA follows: TGTGCCAGCAGCTTAGAACTAGCGGAAAGGGAGCAGTTCTTC. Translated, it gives CASSLELAEREQFF.

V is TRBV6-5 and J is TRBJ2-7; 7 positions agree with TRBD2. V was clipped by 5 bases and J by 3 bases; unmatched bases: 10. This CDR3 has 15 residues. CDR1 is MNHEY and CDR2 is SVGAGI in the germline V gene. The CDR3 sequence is CASSDPSGTGYEQYF. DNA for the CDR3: TGTGCCAGCAGTGATCCTAGCGGCACTGGCTACGAGCAGTACTTC.

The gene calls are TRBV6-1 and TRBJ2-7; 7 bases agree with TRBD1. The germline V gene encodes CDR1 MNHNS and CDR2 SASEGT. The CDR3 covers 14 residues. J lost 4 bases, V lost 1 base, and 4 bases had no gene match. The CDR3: CASSEGQGGYEQYF. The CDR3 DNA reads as TGTGCCAGCAGTGAAGGACAGGGCGGGTACGAGCAGTACTTC.

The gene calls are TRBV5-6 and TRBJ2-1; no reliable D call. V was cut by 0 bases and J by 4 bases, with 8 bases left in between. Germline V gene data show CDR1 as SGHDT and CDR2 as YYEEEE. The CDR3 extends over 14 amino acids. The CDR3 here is CASSLVADYNEQFF. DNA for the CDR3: TGTGCCAGCAGCTTGGTGGCAGATTACAATGAGCAGTTCTTC.

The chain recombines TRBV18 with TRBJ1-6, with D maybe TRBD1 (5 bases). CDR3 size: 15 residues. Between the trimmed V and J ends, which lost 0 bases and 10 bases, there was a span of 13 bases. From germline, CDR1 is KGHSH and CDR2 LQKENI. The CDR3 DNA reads TGTGCCAGCTCACCACCCATAGGGGTAAGGTCACCCCTCCACTTT. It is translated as CASSPPIGVRSPLHF.

The CDR3 DNA sequence: TGTGCCAGCACCTCTATTTTAGGTGCAGGGAGGACCGGGGAGCTGTTTTTT. Translation: CASTSILGAGRTGELFF. The chain uses TRBV7-2 and TRBJ2-2; tentatively, D is TRBD2 (6 bases). V lost 7 bases to trimming and J lost 5 bases, with 23 bases between them. CDR1 and CDR2 (germline): SGHTA, FQGNSA. This CDR3 contains 17 residues.

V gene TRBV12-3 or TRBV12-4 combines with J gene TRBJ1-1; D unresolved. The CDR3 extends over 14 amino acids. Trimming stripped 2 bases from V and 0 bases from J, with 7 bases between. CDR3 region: CASSLSTLNTEAFF. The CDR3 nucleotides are TGTGCCAGCAGTTTATCGACGCTGAACACTGAAGCTTTCTTT.